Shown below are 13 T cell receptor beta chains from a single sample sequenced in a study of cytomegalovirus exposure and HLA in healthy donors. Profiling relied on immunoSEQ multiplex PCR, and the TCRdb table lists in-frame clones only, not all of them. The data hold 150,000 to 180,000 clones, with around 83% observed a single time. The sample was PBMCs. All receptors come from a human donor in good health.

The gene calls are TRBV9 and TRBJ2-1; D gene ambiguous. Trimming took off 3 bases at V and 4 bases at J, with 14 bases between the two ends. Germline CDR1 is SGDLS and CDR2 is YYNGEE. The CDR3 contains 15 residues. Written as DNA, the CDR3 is TGTGCCAGCAGCGCCGCGGTTGGCGGTTACAATGAGCAGTTCTTC. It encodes CASSAAVGGYNEQFF.

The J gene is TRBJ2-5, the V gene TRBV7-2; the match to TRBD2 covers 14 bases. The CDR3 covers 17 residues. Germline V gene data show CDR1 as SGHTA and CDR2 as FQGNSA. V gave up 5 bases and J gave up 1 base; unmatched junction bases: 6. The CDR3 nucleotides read TGTGCCAGCAGCGCCCGGACTAGCGGGGGGTTCCAAGAGACCCAGTACTTC. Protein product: CASSARTSGGFQETQYF.

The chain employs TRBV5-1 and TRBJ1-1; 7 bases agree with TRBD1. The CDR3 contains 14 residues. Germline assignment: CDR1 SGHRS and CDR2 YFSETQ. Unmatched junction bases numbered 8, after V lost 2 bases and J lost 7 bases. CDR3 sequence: CASSLTRDRGEAFF. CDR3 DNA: TGCGCCAGCAGCTTAACCCGGGACAGAGGTGAAGCTTTCTTT.

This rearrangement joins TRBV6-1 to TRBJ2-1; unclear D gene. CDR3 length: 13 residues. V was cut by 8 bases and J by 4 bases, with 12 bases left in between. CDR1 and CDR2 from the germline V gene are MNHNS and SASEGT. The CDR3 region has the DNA TGTGCCAGCGTGATGACATCTTACAATGAGCAGTTCTTC. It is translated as CASVMTSYNEQFF.

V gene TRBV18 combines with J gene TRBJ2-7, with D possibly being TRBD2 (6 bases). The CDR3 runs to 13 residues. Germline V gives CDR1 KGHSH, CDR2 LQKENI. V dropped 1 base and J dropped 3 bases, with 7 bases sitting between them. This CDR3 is CASSPRRGYEQYF. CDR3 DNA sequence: TGTGCCAGCTCACCACGGAGGGGCTACGAGCAGTACTTC. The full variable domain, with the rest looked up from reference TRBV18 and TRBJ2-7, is NAGVMQNPRHLVRRRGQEARLRCSPMKGHSHVYWYRQLPEEGLKFMVYLQKENIIDESGMPKERFSAEFPKEGPSILRIQQVVRGDSAAYFCASSPRRGYEQYFGPGTRLTVT.

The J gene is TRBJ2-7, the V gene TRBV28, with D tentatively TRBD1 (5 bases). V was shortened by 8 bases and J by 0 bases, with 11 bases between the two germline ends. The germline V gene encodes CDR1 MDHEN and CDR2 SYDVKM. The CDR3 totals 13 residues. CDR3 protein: CASRQGSSYEQYF. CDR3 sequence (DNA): TGTGCCAGCCGGCAGGGAAGCTCCTACGAGCAGTACTTC. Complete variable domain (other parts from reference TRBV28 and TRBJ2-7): DVKVTQSSRYLVKRTGEKVFLECVQDMDHENMFWYRQDPGLGLRLIYFSYDVKMKEKGDIPEGYSVSREKKERFSLILESASTNQTSMYLCASRQGSSYEQYFGPGTRLTVT.

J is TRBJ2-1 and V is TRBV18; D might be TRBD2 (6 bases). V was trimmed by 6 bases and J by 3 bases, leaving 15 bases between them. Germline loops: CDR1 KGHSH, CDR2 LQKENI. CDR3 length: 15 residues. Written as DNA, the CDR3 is TGTGCCAGCTCCCGAGGTAGCGGAGACTACAATGAGCAGTTCTTC. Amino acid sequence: CASSRGSGDYNEQFF.

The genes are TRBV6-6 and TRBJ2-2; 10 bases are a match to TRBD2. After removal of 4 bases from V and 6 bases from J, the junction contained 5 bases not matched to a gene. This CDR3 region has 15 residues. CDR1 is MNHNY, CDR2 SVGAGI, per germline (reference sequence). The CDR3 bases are TGTGCCAGCAGTTCCAGGACTAGCGGTTCCGGGGAGCTGTTTTTT. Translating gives CASSSRTSGSGELFF.

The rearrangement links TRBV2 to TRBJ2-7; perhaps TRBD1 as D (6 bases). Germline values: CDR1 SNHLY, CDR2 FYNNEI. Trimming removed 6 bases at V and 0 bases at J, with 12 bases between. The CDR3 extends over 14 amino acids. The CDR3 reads CASRNRDASYEQYF. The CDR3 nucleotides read TGTGCCAGCAGAAACAGGGACGCCTCCTACGAGCAGTACTTC. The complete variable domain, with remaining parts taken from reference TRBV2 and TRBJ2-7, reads EPEVTQTPSHQVTQMGQEVILRCVPISNHLYFYWYRQILGQKVEFLVSFYNNEISEKSEIFDDQFSVERPDGSNFTLKIRSTKLEDSAMYFCASRNRDASYEQYFGPGTRLTVT.

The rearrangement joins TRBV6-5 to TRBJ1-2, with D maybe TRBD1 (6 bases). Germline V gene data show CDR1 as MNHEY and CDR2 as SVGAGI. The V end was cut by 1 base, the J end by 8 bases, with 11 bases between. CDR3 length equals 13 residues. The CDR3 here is CASSYWGGGGYTF. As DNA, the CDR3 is TGTGCCAGCAGTTACTGGGGGGGCGGAGGCTACACCTTC.

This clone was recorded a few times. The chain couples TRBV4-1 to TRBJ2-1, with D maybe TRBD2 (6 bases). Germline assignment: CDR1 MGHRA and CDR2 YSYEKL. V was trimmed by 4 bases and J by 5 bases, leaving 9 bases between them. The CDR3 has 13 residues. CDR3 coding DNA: TGCGCCAGCAGCCGGGACTGGAACAATGAGCAGTTCTTC. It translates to CASSRDWNNEQFF.

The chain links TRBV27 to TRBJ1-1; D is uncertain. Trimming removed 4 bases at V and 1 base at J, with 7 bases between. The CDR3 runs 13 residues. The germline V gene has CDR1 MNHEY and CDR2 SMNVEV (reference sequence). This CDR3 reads CASSWARNTEAFF. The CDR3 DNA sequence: TGTGCCAGCAGTTGGGCTCGGAACACTGAAGCTTTCTTT.

DNA of the CDR3: TGTGCCAGCAGTCCGGGACTAGCGGGTGGGAATGAGCAGTTCTTC. Its translation is CASSPGLAGGNEQFF. V is TRBV6-4 and J is TRBJ2-1; 12 bases align to TRBD2. The CDR3 covers 15 residues. V shed 5 bases and J 7 bases; nucleotides not matched to a gene: 6. Germline V lookup: CDR1 MRHNA, CDR2 SNTAGT.